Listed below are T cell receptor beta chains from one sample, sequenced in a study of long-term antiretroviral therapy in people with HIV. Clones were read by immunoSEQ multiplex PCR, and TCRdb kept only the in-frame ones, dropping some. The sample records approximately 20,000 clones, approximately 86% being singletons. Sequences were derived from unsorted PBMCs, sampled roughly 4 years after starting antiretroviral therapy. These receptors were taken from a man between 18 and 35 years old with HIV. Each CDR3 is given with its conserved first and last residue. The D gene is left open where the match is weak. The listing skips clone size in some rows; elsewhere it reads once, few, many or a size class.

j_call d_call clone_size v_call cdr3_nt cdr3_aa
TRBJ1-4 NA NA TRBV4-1 TGCGCCAGCAGTTACAGGGAGGGTAATGAAAAACTGTTTTTT CASSYREGNEKLFF
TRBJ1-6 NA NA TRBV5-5 TGTGCCAGCAGCTGGACCAATTCACCCCTCCACTTT CASSWTNSPLHF
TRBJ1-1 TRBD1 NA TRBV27 TGTGCCAGTAGATTTACAGGGGACACTGAAGCTTTCTTT CASRFTGDTEAFF
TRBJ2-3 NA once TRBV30 TGTGCCTGGAGTCCCCCCGGGGCAGATACGCAGTATTTT CAWSPPGADTQYF
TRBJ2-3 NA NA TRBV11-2 TGTGCCAGCAGCTTAGGAAAGGGCACAGATACGCAGTATTTT CASSLGKGTDTQYF
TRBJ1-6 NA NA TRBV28 TGTGCCAGCAGTTCTTGGGGCCGGGGTTCACCCCTCCACTTT CASSSWGRGSPLHF
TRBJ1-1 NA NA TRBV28 TGTGCCAGCAGTTTTGGTAGCACTGAAGCTTTCTTT CASSFGSTEAFF
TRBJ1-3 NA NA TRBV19 TGTGCCAGTAGCCCCCGGCAATACACCCTCTCTGGAAACACCATATATTTT CASSPRQYTLSGNTIYF
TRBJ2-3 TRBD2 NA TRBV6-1 TGTGCCAGCAGTCCTAGCGGGCGCACAGATACGCAGTATTTT CASSPSGRTDTQYF
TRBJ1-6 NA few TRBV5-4 TGTGCCAGCAGCCTATACTACCAGGGTACCAATTCACCCCTCCACTTT CASSLYYQGTNSPLHF
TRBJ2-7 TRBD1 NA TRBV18 TGTGCCAGCTCACCATCCGGACAGGGGTTCTACGAGCAGTACTTC CASSPSGQGFYEQYF
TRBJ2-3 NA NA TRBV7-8 TGTGCCAGCAGCCCGGGGCGACTTAGCACAGATACGCAGTATTTT CASSPGRLSTDTQYF
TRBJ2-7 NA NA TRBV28 TGTGCCAGCAGTTTAGGTTCCTACGAGCAGTACTTC CASSLGSYEQYF
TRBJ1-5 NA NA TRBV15 TGTGCCACCAGGGGCGGCCAGGCGGTTCAGCCCCAGCATTTT CATRGGQAVQPQHF
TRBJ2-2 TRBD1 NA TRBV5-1 TGCGCCAGCAGCTTGGACGGACAGGGTGACACCGGGGAGCTGTTTTTT CASSLDGQGDTGELFF
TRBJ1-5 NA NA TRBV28 TGTGCCAGCACCGTGATCGATCAGCCCCAGCATTTT CASTVIDQPQHF
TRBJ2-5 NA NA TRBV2 TGTGCCAGCAGTATGCGTGAGACCCAGTACTTC CASSMRETQYF
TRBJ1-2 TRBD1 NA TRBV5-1 TGCGCCAGCAGCGGGCGGACAGGGGACTATGGCTACACCTTC CASSGRTGDYGYTF
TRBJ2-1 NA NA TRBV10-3 TGTGCCATCAGTGAGTCGACATCCCGCCCCCCTGGCAATGAGCAGTTCTTC CAISESTSRPPGNEQFF
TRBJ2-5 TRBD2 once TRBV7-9 TGTGCCAGCTCTAAGCAACCCGGGACTACCAACTACCAAGAGACCCAGTACTTC CASSKQPGTTNYQETQYF
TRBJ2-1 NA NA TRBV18 TGTGCCAGCTCACCACCGGAGGGCAGGGTGGGGAATGAGCAGTTCTTC CASSPPEGRVGNEQFF
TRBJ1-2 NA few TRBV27 TGTGCCAGCAGTTTACGGGGAGTGACCTATGGCTACACCTTC CASSLRGVTYGYTF
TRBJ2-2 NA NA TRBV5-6 TGTGCCAGCAGCTTGGGAGGGGTGCACGGGGAGCTGTTTTTT CASSLGGVHGELFF
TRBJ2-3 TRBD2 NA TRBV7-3 TGTGCCAGCACCGTGGGGGGGGGCACAGATACGCAGTATTTT CASTVGGGTDTQYF
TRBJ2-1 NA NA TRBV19 TGTGCCAGTAGTATCTTAGCGGATGGAGGCTACAATGAGCAGTTCTTC CASSILADGGYNEQFF
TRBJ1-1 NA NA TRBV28 TGTGCCAGCATCATGGGGGTCAACACTGAAGCTTTCTTT CASIMGVNTEAFF
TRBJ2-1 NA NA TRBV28 TGTGCCAGCAGCCCCCCTTGGAAGCGGGCTTCCTACAATGAGCAGTTCTTC CASSPPWKRASYNEQFF
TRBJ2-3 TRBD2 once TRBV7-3 TGTGCCAGCAGCTTAATTCCGGCTAGCGGGGGGGGGTTGCGTGATACGCAGTATTTT CASSLIPASGGGLRDTQYF
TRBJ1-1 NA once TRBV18 TGTGCCAGCTCACCGGGGATGAGTAACGAAGCTTTCTTT CASSPGMSNEAFF
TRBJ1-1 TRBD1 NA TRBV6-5 TGTGCCAGCAGTGGGGGACAGGGCTACACTGAAGCTTTCTTT CASSGGQGYTEAFF
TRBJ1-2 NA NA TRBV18 TGTGCCAGCTCACCAGGGGGTTTTGGCTATGGCTACACCTTC CASSPGGFGYGYTF
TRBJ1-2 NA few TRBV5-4 TGTGCCAGCAGCTTGGGGCCAACAGAACTTAACTATGGCTACACCTTC CASSLGPTELNYGYTF
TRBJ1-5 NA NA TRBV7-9 TGTGCCAGCAGCAACCGGACAGAGAGCAATCAGCCCCAGCATTTT CASSNRTESNQPQHF
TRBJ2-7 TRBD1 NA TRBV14 TGTGCCAGCAGCCAGAGGGGGACAGGGGCTGTCGAGCAGTACTTC CASSQRGTGAVEQYF
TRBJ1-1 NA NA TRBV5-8 TGTGCCAGCAGCTTATTGCCCGCCCGGGACATTGAAGCTTTCTTT CASSLLPARDIEAFF
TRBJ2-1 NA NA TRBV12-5 TGTGCTAGTGCCCCGCAGGGTTTGGGTGAGCAGTTCTTC CASAPQGLGEQFF
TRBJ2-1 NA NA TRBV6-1 TGTGCCAGCACCATAACCGGGTCCTACAATGAGCAGTTCTTC CASTITGSYNEQFF
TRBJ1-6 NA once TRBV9 TGTGCCAGCAGCGTAGAGGTGAGGGGCAATTCACCCCTCCACTTT CASSVEVRGNSPLHF
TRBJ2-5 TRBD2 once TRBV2 TGTGCCAGCTCCTTAGCGGGGGGAGAGACCCAGTACTTC CASSLAGGETQYF
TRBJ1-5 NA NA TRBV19 TGTGCCAGTAGTATAGCCACTTGGGGACAGCCCCAGCATTTT CASSIATWGQPQHF
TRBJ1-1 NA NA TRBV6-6 TGTGCCAGCACGTTTCCGGGACGGCCCCCCTCACAAGCTTTCTTT CASTFPGRPPSQAFF
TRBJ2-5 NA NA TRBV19 TGTGCCAGTAGTGACTACCAAGAGACCCAGTACTTC CASSDYQETQYF
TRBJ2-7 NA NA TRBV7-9 TGTGCCAGCAGCTTAAGGGGCGGGACAGACGAGCAGTACTTC CASSLRGGTDEQYF
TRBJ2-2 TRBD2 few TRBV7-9 TGTGCCGGGGACTACTCCACCGGGGAGCTGTTTTTT CAGDYSTGELFF
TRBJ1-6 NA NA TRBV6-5 TGTGCCAGCAGTTTTGGCAGGGAATCCAGGCTCCACTTT CASSFGRESRLHF
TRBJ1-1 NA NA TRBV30 TGTGCCTGGTCGGGTGGAAACACTGAAGCTTTCTTT CAWSGGNTEAFF
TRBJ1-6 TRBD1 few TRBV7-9 TGTGCCAGCAGCTTAGGGGCAGGGGACAGAAATTCACCCCTCCACTTT CASSLGAGDRNSPLHF
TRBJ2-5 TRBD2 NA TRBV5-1 TGCGCCAGCAGCACCGCCCCCGGAGGGACTAGCGGGGGGACGAGGGAGACCCAGTACTTC CASSTAPGGTSGGTRETQYF
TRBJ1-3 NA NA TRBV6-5 TGTGCCAGCAGTTACTCTCCGGGGACCACTGGAAACACCATATATTTT CASSYSPGTTGNTIYF
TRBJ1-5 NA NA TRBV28 TGTGCCAGCAGTTTATTGGCAGATGGCCAGCCCCAGCATTTT CASSLLADGQPQHF
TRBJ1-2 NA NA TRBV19 TGTGCCAGTCAAGAGGGGCCTAGCTATGGCTACACCTTC CASQEGPSYGYTF
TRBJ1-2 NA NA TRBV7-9 TGTGCCAGCAGCTTAGCCAAGGACAGTACCTATGGCTACACCTTC CASSLAKDSTYGYTF
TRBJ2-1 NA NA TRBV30 TGTGCCTGGAGCGCCGAACGTGAGCAGTTCTTC CAWSAEREQFF